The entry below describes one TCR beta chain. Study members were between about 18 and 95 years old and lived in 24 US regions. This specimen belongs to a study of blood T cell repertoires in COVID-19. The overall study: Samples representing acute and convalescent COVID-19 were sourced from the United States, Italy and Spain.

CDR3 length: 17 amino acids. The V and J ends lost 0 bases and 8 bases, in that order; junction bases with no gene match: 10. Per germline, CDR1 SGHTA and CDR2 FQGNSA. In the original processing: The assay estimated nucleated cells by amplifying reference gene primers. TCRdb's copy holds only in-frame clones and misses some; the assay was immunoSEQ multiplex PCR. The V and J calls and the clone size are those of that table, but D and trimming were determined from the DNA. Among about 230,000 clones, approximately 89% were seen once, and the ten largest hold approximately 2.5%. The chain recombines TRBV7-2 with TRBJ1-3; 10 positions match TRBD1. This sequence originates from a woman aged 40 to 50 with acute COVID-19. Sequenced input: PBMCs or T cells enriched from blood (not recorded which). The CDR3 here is CASSLAAGTGAADTIYF. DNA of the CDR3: TGTGCCAGCAGCTTAGCCGCCGGGACAGGGGCTGCGGACACCATATATTTT.